This paragraph reports one T cell receptor (beta chain). Its cognate antigen is unknown. V lost 4 bases and J lost 9; bases outside the gene matches: 9. Germline V gene lookup returns CDR1 SGHVS and CDR2 FNYEAQ. The CDR3 contains 15 residues. The data belong to a study of CD8 T cells in ankylosing spondylitis. Study results and caveats: Reports say disease-linked clones showed up significantly more in matched ankylosing spondylitis synovial fluid. Earlier studies detected some motif variants in reactive arthritis synovial fluid and blood.

Scientists made TCR beta libraries using quantitative 5'-RACE with molecular barcodes. TCRdb called the 5' RACE reads again in MiXCR, with one record for every CDR3 protein. The sample has 150,000 to 200,000 distinct CDR3 sequences; just over 9.5% are singletons. The specimen sequenced was blood, either unsorted or a sorted T cell fraction (not recorded which). V is TRBV7-6 and J is TRBJ2-1, with TRBD2 identical over 10 bases. The origin of this receptor is a female donor with ankylosing spondylitis or in good health (not recorded which). The CDR3 bases are TGTGCCAGCAGCTCCGCTCCTAGCGGGAGTGGTGAGCAGTTCTTC. Its translation: CASSSAPSGSGEQFF.